This T cell receptor beta chain came from a study of blood T cell repertoires in COVID-19. About the research overall: The United States, Italy and Spain provided the acute and convalescent COVID-19 samples.

Under the authors' procedure: Reference gene primer amplification yielded estimated nucleated cell counts. Clones were read by immunoSEQ multiplex PCR, and TCRdb kept only the in-frame ones, dropping some. V, J and clone size are those of that table, while D and trimming were read from the DNA. Here the sample spans some 90,000 clones, more than 70% being singletons. Between the trimmed V and J ends, which lost 5 bases and 9 bases, there was a span of 7 bases. Germline loops: CDR1 LNHDA, CDR2 SQIVND (reference sequence). The CDR3 is 11 amino acids. This clonotype originated in a man between 50 and 59 years old with acute or convalescent COVID-19. The rearrangement joins TRBV19 to TRBJ2-2, with D maybe TRBD1 (5 bases). Material for sequencing was peripheral blood. CDR3 amino acids: CASSPDRELFF. CDR3 nucleotide sequence: TGTGCCAGTAGTCCGGACAGGGAGCTGTTTTTT.